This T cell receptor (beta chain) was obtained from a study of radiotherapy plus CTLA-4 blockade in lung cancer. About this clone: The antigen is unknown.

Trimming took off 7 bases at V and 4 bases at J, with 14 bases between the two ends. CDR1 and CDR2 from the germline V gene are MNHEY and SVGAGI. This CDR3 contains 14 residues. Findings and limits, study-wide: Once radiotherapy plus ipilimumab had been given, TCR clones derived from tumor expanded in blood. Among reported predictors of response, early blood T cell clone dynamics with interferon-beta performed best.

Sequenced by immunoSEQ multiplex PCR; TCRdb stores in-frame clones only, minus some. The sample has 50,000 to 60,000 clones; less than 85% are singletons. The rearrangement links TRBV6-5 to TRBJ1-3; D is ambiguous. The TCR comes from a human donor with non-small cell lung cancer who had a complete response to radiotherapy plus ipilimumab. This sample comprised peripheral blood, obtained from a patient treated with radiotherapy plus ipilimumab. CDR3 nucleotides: TGTGCCAGCAACAGCCCGGGGAAAGGAAACACCATATATTTT. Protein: CASNSPGKGNTIYF.